Below, one T cell receptor (beta chain) is given with its context. Its specificity is unknown. The CDR3 has 15 amino acids. With 5 bases clipped from V and 3 bases from J, the junction kept 9 bases outside the gene matches. Germline V gene data show CDR1 as MNHEY and CDR2 as SMNVEV (reference sequence). The data were obtained in a study of cytomegalovirus exposure and HLA in healthy donors. Notes on the study in general: DRB1 had the most TCR associations and HLA-C the fewest, a later analysis found, with rates varying by HLA locus. In presence/absence analyses, roughly uniform sequencing depth across donors was assumed. TCR beta chain V- and J-gene trimming was linked, in a later analysis, to a missense variant in DCLRE1C. The authors listed about 170 TCR beta chains as cytomegalovirus-associated.

The PCR had 60 Vbeta and 13 Jbeta primers. Only in-frame clones appear in the TCRdb table, and some are missing; sequencing was by immunoSEQ multiplex PCR. Found here are 130,000 or so clones, around 78% of them singletons; the top ten hold around 1.5%. The gene calls are TRBV27 and TRBJ1-1, with 7 bases lining up with TRBD1. This receptor was identified in a woman aged 18 to 35 in good health and CMV-seronegative. The sample was PBMCs. In nucleotides, the CDR3 is TGTGCCAGCAGTGACTCGTGGGACAGCTACACTGAAGCTTTCTTT. It translates to CASSDSWDSYTEAFF.